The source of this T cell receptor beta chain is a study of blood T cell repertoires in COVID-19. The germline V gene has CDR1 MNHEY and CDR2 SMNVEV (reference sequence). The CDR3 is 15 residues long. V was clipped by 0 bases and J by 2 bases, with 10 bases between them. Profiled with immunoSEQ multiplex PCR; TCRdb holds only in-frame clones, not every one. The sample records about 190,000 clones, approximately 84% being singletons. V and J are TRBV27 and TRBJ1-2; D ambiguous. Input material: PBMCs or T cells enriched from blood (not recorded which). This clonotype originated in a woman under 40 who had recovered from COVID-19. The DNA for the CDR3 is TGTGCCAGCAGTTTATCTGGGCTCCAAAACTATGGCTACACCTTC. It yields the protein CASSLSGLQNYGYTF.